These T cell receptor beta chains were read from a single sample in a study of OX40 agonist ivuxolimab in advanced cancers. Sequenced by immunoSEQ multiplex PCR; TCRdb stores in-frame clones only, minus some. The sample shows some 70,000 clones, 85% to 90% of them seen only once. The input for sequencing was CD4+ or CD8+ T cells sorted from blood, taken in a trial of the OX40 agonist ivuxolimab. The receptors were sampled from an adult with an advanced solid tumor such as melanoma, head and neck, liver or kidney cancer. CDR3s include the opening cysteine and the closing phenylalanine or tryptophan. Each record gives: CDR3 DNA, CDR3 protein, clone size, V gene, D gene, J gene, CDR3 length. A D gene is named only where the DNA matches it firmly. Not every row has a clone size; where given, it reads once, few, many or a size class.

CDR3 DNA: TGTGCCAGTAGTGCTCGGGACAGCCTATTCACGACCCTCCACTTT
CDR3 protein: CASSARDSLFTTLHF
clone size: few
V gene: TRBV19
D gene: TRBD1
J gene: TRBJ1-6
CDR3 length: 15

CDR3 DNA: TGTGCCAGCAGTGAAGCGTCGGGGCTGCCCCTCCACTTT
CDR3 protein: CASSEASGLPLHF
clone size: few
V gene: TRBV6-1
D gene: -
J gene: TRBJ1-6
CDR3 length: 13

CDR3 DNA: TGTGCCAGCAGTCACTCCGGGGGAGCTGTCGGGGAGCTGTTTTTT
CDR3 protein: CASSHSGGAVGELFF
clone size: -
V gene: TRBV28
D gene: -
J gene: TRBJ2-2
CDR3 length: 15

CDR3 DNA: TGTGCCAGCAGCGGACAGACTAGTTCCGAGACCCAGTACTTC
CDR3 protein: CASSGQTSSETQYF
clone size: -
V gene: TRBV9
D gene: -
J gene: TRBJ2-5
CDR3 length: 14

CDR3 DNA: TGTGCCAGCAGTGAATTCGGGACAGGGTGGACAGATACGCAGTATTTT
CDR3 protein: CASSEFGTGWTDTQYF
clone size: -
V gene: TRBV6-1
D gene: TRBD1
J gene: TRBJ2-3
CDR3 length: 16

CDR3 DNA: TGTGCCAGCATCCCCCGGGAGGAGGGCAACTATGGCTACACCTTC
CDR3 protein: CASIPREEGNYGYTF
clone size: -
V gene: TRBV5-5
D gene: -
J gene: TRBJ1-2
CDR3 length: 15

CDR3 DNA: TGTGCCAGCAGCTTAGTGACTCACACAGATACGCAGTATTTT
CDR3 protein: CASSLVTHTDTQYF
clone size: -
V gene: TRBV7-8
D gene: -
J gene: TRBJ2-3
CDR3 length: 14

CDR3 DNA: TGTGCCAGCACCCAATTGCGAGGCACTGAAGCTTTCTTT
CDR3 protein: CASTQLRGTEAFF
clone size: -
V gene: TRBV25-1
D gene: -
J gene: TRBJ1-1
CDR3 length: 13

CDR3 DNA: TGTGCCAGCAGCGCGGGAGAGGGCTACGAGCAGTACTTC
CDR3 protein: CASSAGEGYEQYF
clone size: -
V gene: TRBV9
D gene: -
J gene: TRBJ2-7
CDR3 length: 13

CDR3 DNA: TGTGCCAGCAGCTTACAGGGATATCGCGAGCAGTACTTC
CDR3 protein: CASSLQGYREQYF
clone size: -
V gene: TRBV28
D gene: -
J gene: TRBJ2-7
CDR3 length: 13

CDR3 DNA: TGTGCCAGCAGCCGGAGGGGTCGGACTAGCCAATTTGAGCAGTTCTTC
CDR3 protein: CASSRRGRTSQFEQFF
clone size: -
V gene: TRBV5-6
D gene: TRBD2
J gene: TRBJ2-1
CDR3 length: 16

CDR3 DNA: TGTGCCAGCAGCCCCTGGGGGGAAGAGACCCAGTACTTC
CDR3 protein: CASSPWGEETQYF
clone size: -
V gene: TRBV11-3
D gene: -
J gene: TRBJ2-5
CDR3 length: 13

CDR3 DNA: TGTGCCAGCAGGTCGGGCAGCTATGGCTACACCTTC
CDR3 protein: CASRSGSYGYTF
clone size: once
V gene: TRBV6-5
D gene: -
J gene: TRBJ1-2
CDR3 length: 12

CDR3 DNA: TGTGCCAGCTCACCCCCCACCTCCTACGAGCAGTACTTC
CDR3 protein: CASSPPTSYEQYF
clone size: -
V gene: TRBV18
D gene: -
J gene: TRBJ2-7
CDR3 length: 13

CDR3 DNA: TGTGCCAGTAGTTGGCAGGGTGGCACTGAAGCTTTCTTT
CDR3 protein: CASSWQGGTEAFF
clone size: -
V gene: TRBV19
D gene: -
J gene: TRBJ1-1
CDR3 length: 13

CDR3 DNA: TGCGCCAGCAGCGGGACCGAGCTTGATCCCTCAAGGGGCTACACCTTC
CDR3 protein: CASSGTELDPSRGYTF
clone size: -
V gene: TRBV5-1
D gene: -
J gene: TRBJ1-2
CDR3 length: 16

CDR3 DNA: TGCGCCAGCAGCTTGGTTGCAGGGGGCGCGAACACCGGGGAGCTGTTTTTT
CDR3 protein: CASSLVAGGANTGELFF
clone size: -
V gene: TRBV5-1
D gene: TRBD1
J gene: TRBJ2-2
CDR3 length: 17

CDR3 DNA: TGTGCCTGGAACCTTAGACTCAACGATGAGCAGTTCTTC
CDR3 protein: CAWNLRLNDEQFF
clone size: -
V gene: TRBV30
D gene: -
J gene: TRBJ2-1
CDR3 length: 13

CDR3 DNA: TGTGCCAGCAGTCTAGATAAGACAGGGGGGTACGAGCAGTACTTC
CDR3 protein: CASSLDKTGGYEQYF
clone size: -
V gene: TRBV7-8
D gene: TRBD1
J gene: TRBJ2-7
CDR3 length: 15

CDR3 DNA: TGTGCCAGCAGCGTTATGGGACAGGAGCAAGAGACCCAGTACTTC
CDR3 protein: CASSVMGQEQETQYF
clone size: -
V gene: TRBV6-1
D gene: TRBD1
J gene: TRBJ2-5
CDR3 length: 15

CDR3 DNA: TGTGCCAGCAGCTGGGGACTAGCGGGGGCGGGGCAGTTCTTC
CDR3 protein: CASSWGLAGAGQFF
clone size: -
V gene: TRBV5-6
D gene: TRBD2
J gene: TRBJ2-1
CDR3 length: 14

CDR3 DNA: TGTGCCAGCAGCTCCGACAGGGGTGAAGCTTTCTTT
CDR3 protein: CASSSDRGEAFF
clone size: -
V gene: TRBV11-2
D gene: TRBD1
J gene: TRBJ1-1
CDR3 length: 12

CDR3 DNA: TGTGCCAGTACTTCCGGCGCGCGGGGTTTTGATGGCTACACCTTC
CDR3 protein: CASTSGARGFDGYTF
clone size: -
V gene: TRBV19
D gene: -
J gene: TRBJ1-2
CDR3 length: 15

CDR3 DNA: TGTGCCAGGGAGGATCGGGACTCTGGCTACACCTTC
CDR3 protein: CAREDRDSGYTF
clone size: -
V gene: TRBV2
D gene: -
J gene: TRBJ1-2
CDR3 length: 12

CDR3 DNA: TGTGCCAGCAGCTCGGGACTGGAAACAGATACGCAGTATTTT
CDR3 protein: CASSSGLETDTQYF
clone size: -
V gene: TRBV7-3
D gene: -
J gene: TRBJ2-3
CDR3 length: 14

CDR3 DNA: TGTGCCAGCAGCTTAGCGGCCTTAACAGGGGGAGAGACCCAGTACTTC
CDR3 protein: CASSLAALTGGETQYF
clone size: once
V gene: TRBV11-3
D gene: TRBD1
J gene: TRBJ2-5
CDR3 length: 16